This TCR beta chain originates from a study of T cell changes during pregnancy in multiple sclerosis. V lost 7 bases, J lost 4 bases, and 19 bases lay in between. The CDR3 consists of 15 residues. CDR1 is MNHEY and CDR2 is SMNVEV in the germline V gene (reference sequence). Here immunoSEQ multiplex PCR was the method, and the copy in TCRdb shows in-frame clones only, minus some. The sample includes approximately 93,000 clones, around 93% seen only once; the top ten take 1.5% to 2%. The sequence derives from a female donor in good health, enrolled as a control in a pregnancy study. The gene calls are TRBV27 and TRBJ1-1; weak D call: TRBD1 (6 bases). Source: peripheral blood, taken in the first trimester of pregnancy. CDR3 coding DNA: TGTGCCAGCAATGCGGGGGGCTGGTGGAGCACTGAAGCTTTCTTT. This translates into CASNAGGWWSTEAFF.